This TCR beta chain was recorded in a study of neoadjuvant anti-PD-1 for oral cavity cancer. Time point of the sample: after neoadjuvant nivolumab, at surgical resection. Blood libraries mostly used around 500 ng genomic DNA, six replicates each. The data were produced by immunoSEQ multiplex PCR, yet TCRdb's version contains in-frame clones alone and is incomplete. The table shows about 14,000 clones, with approximately 69% occurring only once. This clonotype originated in a person aged 40 to 85 with oral cavity squamous cell carcinoma. The source was PBMCs, collected after nivolumab (anti-PD-1) treatment.

CDR3 nucleotide sequence: TGTGCCAGCAGAGATATAGCAGAGCAGTACTTC. Its translation: CASRDIAEQYF. This rearrangement joins TRBV7-9 to TRBJ2-7; no clear D. CDR1 SEHNR and CDR2 FQNEAQ come from the germline V gene (reference sequence). V was pared by 6 bases and J by 7 bases, with 10 bases between. The CDR3 covers 11 residues. Combining the CDR3 with reference TRBV7-9 and TRBJ2-7 gives the whole variable domain DTGVSQNPRHKITKRGQNVTFRCDPISEHNRLYWYRQTLGQGPEFLTYFQNEAQLEKSRLLSDRFSAERPKGSFSTLEIQRTEQGDSAMYLCASRDIAEQYFGPGTRLTVT.